One T cell receptor (beta chain) is described in this entry. TCRdb keeps only in-frame clones here, not all; method: immunoSEQ multiplex PCR. The sample includes more than 2 million clones, 85% to 95% of them seen just once. The data stem from a study of shared clonotypes between healthy human individuals. Source material: naive CD4+ T cells sorted from blood. Described subset: CD45RA+ positively selected. The TCR comes from a man aged 18 to 35 in good health.

This chain's CDR3 is CASSRTNEQFF. The CDR3 region has the DNA TGTGCCAGCAGCCGCACGAATGAGCAGTTCTTC. J is TRBJ2-1 and V is TRBV4-2; D is unresolved. The CDR3 spans 11 residues. Germline loops: CDR1 LGHNA, CDR2 YNFKEQ. Between the trimmed V and J ends, which lost 4 bases and 7 bases, there was a span of 5 bases.